Below are 15 T cell receptor beta chains sequenced from a single sample in a study of blood T cells in healthy people across ages. A sample-barcoded 5' primer and a J-beta primer mix were used in a second PCR of roughly 6 to 11 cycles. From the 5' RACE reads, TCRdb called clonotypes with MiXCR, one entry per CDR3 protein. The sample yields 1.5 million to 2 million distinct CDR3 sequences, around half seen once. The sequencing sample was made of blood. Source of these receptors: a woman aged 40 to 49 in good health.

This chain links TRBV28 with TRBJ1-1, with D tentatively TRBD1 (5 bases). V was trimmed by 7 bases and J by 4 bases, leaving 19 bases between them. The CDR3 covers 15 residues. The germline V gene encodes CDR1 MDHEN and CDR2 SYDVKM. CDR3 residues: CASKRTQGWSTEAFF. The CDR3 region has the DNA TGTGCCAGCAAACGTACTCAGGGTTGGAGCACTGAAGCTTTCTTT.

This chain joins TRBV3-1 and TRBJ1-2; no reliable D call. Germline values: CDR1 LGHDT, CDR2 YNNKEL (reference sequence). The CDR3 spans 13 residues. The ends were cut back, 4 bases at V and 8 bases at J, with 14 bases in the middle. CDR3 nucleotide sequence: TGTGCCAGCAGCCGGGTCAGCGGAGGCGGCTACACCTTC. This gives the protein CASSRVSGGGYTF.

The rearrangement joins TRBV13 to TRBJ2-5; D not resolved. CDR1 PRHDT and CDR2 FYEKMQ come from the germline V gene (reference sequence). The CDR3 length is 13 residues. Trimming removed 6 bases at V and 4 bases at J, with 12 bases between. In DNA, the CDR3 is TGTGCCAGCAGTCCTCCCTTGAGAGAGACCCAGTACTTC. It encodes CASSPPLRETQYF.

This clonotype was observed a handful of times. The chain links TRBV20-1 to TRBJ2-5; perhaps TRBD2 as D (6 bases). The V and J ends lost 1 base and 3 bases respectively, with 21 bases between them. The CDR3 is 17 residues long. Germline lookup yields CDR1 DFQATT and CDR2 SNEGSKA (reference sequence). In DNA, the CDR3 is TGCAGTGCTAGAGTTTCGGGGGTAGCGGAAGGGAAAGAGACCCAGTACTTC. It yields the protein CSARVSGVAEGKETQYF.

The CDR3: CSGGQVINSPLHF. CDR3 DNA: TGCAGTGGGGGACAGGTGATTAATTCACCCCTCCACTTT. The chain is built from TRBV20-1 and TRBJ1-6, with 8 nucleotides matching TRBD1. CDR1 and CDR2 (germline): DFQATT, SNEGSKA (reference sequence). The CDR3 covers 13 residues. The J segment lost 6 bases and the V segment lost 7 bases, leaving 5 bases of the junction unmatched.

A few counts support this clonotype. The CDR3 nucleotides are TGTGCCACCAGCAGAGGTACAGCCGACCAAGAGACCCAGTACTTC. Protein product: CATSRGTADQETQYF. The V and J genes are TRBV15 and TRBJ2-5; no firm D call. The CDR3 loop spans 15 amino acids. The germline V and J ends were trimmed by 1 base and 0 bases, with 9 bases remaining between them. The germline gives CDR1 LNHNV, CDR2 YYDKDF (reference sequence).

This sequence joins TRBV29-1 and TRBJ1-2, with 9 bases that match TRBD1. Germline-derived CDR1 and CDR2 are SQVTM and ANQGSEA. The CDR3 is 15 residues long. Trimming at V came to 2 bases and at J to 1 base, leaving 5 bases not matched to a gene. CDR3 coding DNA: TGCAGCGTTGAATTTCGGGACAGGGATAACTATGGCTACACCTTC. This gives the protein CSVEFRDRDNYGYTF.

This clonotype appeared many times. This sequence joins TRBV27 and TRBJ2-3; D gene uncertain. The V end was cut by 3 bases, the J end by 0 bases, with 7 bases between. The CDR3 has 14 residues. Germline V gives CDR1 MNHEY, CDR2 SMNVEV (reference sequence). DNA for the CDR3: TGTGCCAGCAGTTTGTGGACGAGCACAGATACGCAGTATTTT. Amino acid sequence: CASSLWTSTDTQYF.

This CDR3 reads CATSDYNGNEQFF. In DNA form, the CDR3 reads TGTGCCACCAGTGATTATAACGGCAATGAGCAGTTCTTC. The chain employs TRBV24-1 and TRBJ2-1; no clear D gene. V was cut by 2 bases and J by 6 bases, with 7 bases left in between. The CDR3 length is 13 residues. Germline V gives CDR1 KGHDR, CDR2 SFDVKD.

The genes are TRBV12-3 or TRBV12-4 and TRBJ1-5; D is ambiguous. V gave up 1 base and J gave up 6 bases, with 16 bases separating them. The CDR3 runs 16 residues. The CDR3 protein is CASSLDPAGGFQPQHF. CDR3 DNA sequence: TGTGCCAGCAGTTTAGATCCAGCAGGAGGCTTTCAGCCCCAGCATTTT.

This clonotype was observed a few times. This chain connects TRBV6-5 to TRBJ2-5; 7 bases match TRBD1. V trimming: 3 bases; J trimming: 2 bases; junction bases outside the gene matches: 3. The CDR3 covers 14 residues. Per the germline V gene, CDR1 is MNHEY and CDR2 is SVGAGI. CDR3 region: CASSYMTGQETQYF. CDR3 coding DNA: TGTGCCAGCAGTTATATGACAGGGCAAGAGACCCAGTACTTC.

The CDR3 DNA follows: TGCGCCAGCACCTCCGGAGGATGGGGTGGCAATGAGCAGTTCTTC. Its translation is CASTSGGWGGNEQFF. The chain uses TRBV5-1 and TRBJ2-1; maybe TRBD2 (5 bases). V was cut by 6 bases and J by 6 bases, with 19 bases left in between. This CDR3 comprises 15 residues. Germline V gene sequence: CDR1 SGHRS, CDR2 YFSETQ.

This clonotype was picked up a small number of times. This rearrangement joins TRBV7-2 to TRBJ2-4; D may match TRBD1 or TRBD2 (5 bases each). The J call may not be correct, given that the DNA end is closer to TRBJ2-7. The V gene's germline CDR1 is SGHTA and CDR2 FQGNSA. The CDR3 is 15 residues long. The CDR3 DNA reads as TGTGCCAGCAGCTTAGGAGGGGCAGGAGCCAACGAGCAGTACTTC. The encoded protein is CASSLGGAGANEQYF.

V is TRBV20-1 and J is TRBJ1-1, with D perhaps matching TRBD1 (6 bases). Germline assignment: CDR1 DFQATT and CDR2 SNEGSKA (reference sequence). CDR3 size: 13 residues. In DNA, the CDR3 is TGCAGCTTGTACACAGGGAAGGTCACTGAAGCTTTCTTT. It is translated as CSLYTGKVTEAFF.

This clonotype came up a few times. The V gene is TRBV4-3, the J gene TRBJ2-7, with 7 positions matching TRBD2. Per the germline V gene, CDR1 is LGHNA and CDR2 is YSLEER. CDR3 size: 17 residues. V gave up 4 bases and J gave up 0 bases; unmatched junction bases: 12. This CDR3 reads CASSPGLLRGSSYEQYF. DNA of the CDR3: TGCGCCAGCAGCCCCGGGCTACTGCGGGGGAGCTCCTACGAGCAGTACTTC.